One sample yielded the 20 T cell receptor beta chains listed below, sequenced in a study of blood T cell repertoires in COVID-19. Profiling relied on immunoSEQ multiplex PCR, and the TCRdb table lists in-frame clones only, not all of them. The sample records under 250,000 clones, around four fifths being singletons. The source material was PBMCs or T cells enriched from blood (not recorded which). The receptors stem from a woman aged 40 to 50 who had been exposed to COVID-19.

This chain connects TRBV5-4 to TRBJ2-5; D is possibly TRBD2 (6 bases). Germline CDR1 is SGHNT and CDR2 is YYREEE (reference sequence). V dropped 4 bases and J dropped 4 bases, with 20 bases sitting between them. The CDR3 has 16 amino acids. CDR3 nucleotide sequence: TGTGCCAGCAGCCTCGGACCCGAGGAGGGGATAGAGACCCAGTACTTC. This translates into CASSLGPEEGIETQYF.

V usage is TRBV6-2 or TRBV6-3 and J usage is TRBJ2-2; TRBD2 matches at 9 bases. CDR1 and CDR2 from the germline V gene are MNHEY and SVGEGT. V lost 6 bases, J lost 6 bases, and 14 bases stayed unmatched. The CDR3 totals 17 residues. The CDR3 here is CASSPHHGGGAPGELFF. CDR3 nucleotide sequence: TGTGCCAGCAGCCCCCATCATGGCGGGGGGGCCCCCGGGGAGCTGTTTTTT.

CDR3 nucleotides: TGTGCCAGCAGCTTAAGGTGGGGTGACAGAGCGAACACTGAAGCTTTCTTT. Its protein product is CASSLRWGDRANTEAFF. V is TRBV7-2 and J is TRBJ1-1; possibly TRBD1 for D (5 bases). Looked up from germline, CDR1 is SGHTA and CDR2 is FQGNSA. The germline V and J ends were trimmed by 2 bases and 1 base, with 17 bases remaining between them. The CDR3 totals 17 residues.

This chain joins TRBV7-2 and TRBJ2-5, with 11 bases aligning to TRBD1. Germline assignment: CDR1 SGHTA and CDR2 FQGNSA. The CDR3 has 15 residues. The junction had 6 bases not matched to a gene; V was cut back by 5 bases and J by 4 bases. The CDR3 here is CASSDRTGGPETQYF. Here the CDR3 DNA reads TGTGCCAGCAGCGACAGGACAGGGGGCCCAGAGACCCAGTACTTC. The whole variable domain, filled in from reference TRBV7-2 and TRBJ2-5, reads GAGVSQSPSNKVTEKGKDVELRCDPISGHTALYWYRQSLGQGLEFLIYFQGNSAPDKSGLPSDRFSAERTGGSVSTLTIQRTQQEDSAVYLCASSDRTGGPETQYFGPGTRLLVL.

V is TRBV19 and J is TRBJ1-1; no reliable D call. From germline, CDR1 is LNHDA and CDR2 SQIVND (reference sequence). The length of the CDR3 is 17 residues. V gave up 6 bases and J gave up 2 bases, with 22 bases separating them. The CDR3 here is CASSPDVSGPSNTEAFF. DNA for the CDR3: TGTGCCAGTAGCCCGGACGTCAGCGGCCCGTCTAACACTGAAGCTTTCTTT.

The V call is TRBV3-1 (or the pseudogene TRBV3-2), the J call TRBJ2-5, with TRBD2 identical over 7 bases. This CDR3 spans 13 amino acids. The ends lost 6 bases at V and 7 bases at J; junction bases unmatched: 8. Germline CDR1 LGHDT, CDR2 YNNKEL (reference sequence). CDR3 in amino acids: CASSGTIQGTQYF. The CDR3 nucleotides are TGTGCCAGCAGTGGGACTATCCAGGGGACCCAGTACTTC.

The J gene is TRBJ2-3, the V gene TRBV20-1, with 10 nucleotides matching TRBD2. The CDR3 loop spans 16 amino acids. V shed 3 bases and J 2 bases; nucleotides not matched to a gene: 8. Germline assignment: CDR1 DFQATT and CDR2 SNEGSKA (reference sequence). CDR3 DNA sequence: TGCAGTGCTAGTGTTCCTAGCGGGGGATTCACAGATACGCAGTATTTT. The encoded protein is CSASVPSGGFTDTQYF.

This CDR3 is CASSQPSTDTQYF. DNA for the CDR3: TGTGCCAGCAGCCAACCTAGCACAGATACGCAGTATTTT. The chain carries TRBV3-1 (or the pseudogene TRBV3-2) and TRBJ2-3; D is unclear. This CDR3 is built from 13 residues. V lost 2 bases and J 0 bases, leaving 3 bases between the germline ends. Germline CDR1 is LGHDT and CDR2 is YNNKEL (reference sequence).

This clone was seen more than once but under ten times. V and J are TRBV4-3 and TRBJ1-1, with 9 bases lining up with TRBD1. Per the germline V gene, CDR1 is LGHNA and CDR2 is YSLEER. CDR3 length equals 13 residues. Trimming removed 7 bases from V and 4 bases from J; junction bases left unmatched: 4. For the CDR3, the DNA is TGCGCCAGCAAAAGACAGGGGGGCACTGAAGCTTTCTTT. This encodes CASKRQGGTEAFF.

J is TRBJ1-6 and V is TRBV30; D unclear. CDR1 and CDR2 (germline): GTSNPN, SVGIG (reference sequence). This CDR3 is 15 amino acids long. V lost 2 bases to trimming and J lost 7 bases, with 15 bases between them. CDR3 region: CAWSSNPGANSPLHF. DNA of the CDR3: TGTGCCTGGAGTTCTAATCCGGGAGCCAATTCACCCCTCCACTTT.

The chain employs TRBV6-5 and TRBJ1-2, with D unresolved. Germline V lookup: CDR1 MNHEY, CDR2 SVGAGI. The CDR3 contains 12 residues. Trimming left V 5 bases short and J 5 bases short, with 9 bases between. In DNA, the CDR3 is TGTGCCAGCAGTATGCTACTGTATGGCTACACCTTC. Translating it yields CASSMLLYGYTF.

DNA for the CDR3: TGTGCCAGCAGCCAGGAGATGGAGCGAGAAGCTAGCACAGATACGCAGTATTTT. Its protein is CASSQEMEREASTDTQYF. The chain links TRBV14 to TRBJ2-3; D is ambiguous. This CDR3 comprises 18 residues. The V gene lost 3 bases and the J gene lost 0 bases, with 19 bases spanning the gap. Germline V gene lookup returns CDR1 SGHDN and CDR2 FVKESK.

This clone was counted between two and nine times. V is TRBV27 and J is TRBJ1-2; no definite D call. Germline CDR1 reads MNHEY; CDR2 reads SMNVEV (reference sequence). This CDR3 is 17 amino acids long. Trimming removed 2 bases at V and 4 bases at J, with 20 bases between. Written as DNA, the CDR3 is TGTGCCAGCAGTTTAGTGGGAGACTCGGACGGATTCTATGGCTACACCTTC. As protein: CASSLVGDSDGFYGYTF.

The chain carries TRBV2 and TRBJ1-1; the match to TRBD1 covers 7 bases. Trimming cost V 8 bases and J 3 bases; bases outside gene matches: 9. The length of the CDR3 is 14 residues. Germline CDR1 is SNHLY and CDR2 is FYNNEI. For the CDR3, the DNA is TGTGCCAGCGATCGACAGGGTGGGCACACTGAAGCTTTCTTT. Translated: CASDRQGGHTEAFF.

This chain uses TRBV7-9 with TRBJ2-1; D is unresolved. Trimming pared 3 bases from V and 5 bases from J, leaving 5 bases between. This CDR3 spans 12 amino acids. The germline V gene has CDR1 SEHNR and CDR2 FQNEAQ (reference sequence). The DNA for the CDR3 is TGTGCCAGCAGCTTTCTTAACAATGAGCAGTTCTTC. The encoded protein is CASSFLNNEQFF.

This chain joins TRBV9 and TRBJ1-6, with a tentative D call TRBD1 (5 bases). CDR3 length: 15 amino acids. Germline V gene sequence: CDR1 SGDLS, CDR2 YYNGEE. V was pared by 0 bases and J by 10 bases, with 14 bases between. CDR3 DNA: TGTGCCAGCAGCGTAGGGCAGGGTCAGGAATCACCCCTCCACTTT. This encodes CASSVGQGQESPLHF.

This clone was seen a few times. V is TRBV28 and J is TRBJ1-1, with 7 positions matching TRBD1. The CDR3 runs to 15 residues. CDR1 and CDR2 from the germline V gene are MDHEN and SYDVKM. Germline trimming cut 5 bases from V and 4 bases from J; bases unmatched to any gene: 10. The CDR3 DNA sequence: TGTGCCAGCAGTGCCCAAGGGGGCGTCGGCACTGAAGCTTTCTTT. Translating gives CASSAQGGVGTEAFF.

This clone has more than one count but fewer than ten. The rearrangement links TRBV18 to TRBJ1-2; D is possibly TRBD1 (5 bases). The CDR3 sequence is 15 residues long. The germline gives CDR1 KGHSH, CDR2 LQKENI. V was pared by 0 bases and J by 6 bases, with 14 bases between. The CDR3: CASSPPAQGRDGYTF. CDR3 in DNA: TGTGCCAGCTCACCACCGGCGCAGGGCAGGGATGGCTACACCTTC.

The rearrangement links TRBV6-5 to TRBJ2-7; the D is unclear. CDR1 is MNHEY and CDR2 is SVGAGI in the germline V gene. The CDR3 is 14 amino acids. Deletions cut 6 bases from V and 2 bases from J, with 14 bases between. The CDR3 DNA sequence: TGTGCCAGCAGCTCCCGGAATGGGCCCTACGAGCAGTACTTC. This gives the protein CASSSRNGPYEQYF.

V usage is TRBV18 and J usage is TRBJ2-7; D may be TRBD1 (5 bases). V was pared by 5 bases and J by 2 bases, with 10 bases between. This CDR3 has 13 amino acids. In germline, CDR1 is KGHSH, CDR2 LQKENI. This chain's CDR3 is CASSVRETYEQYF. The CDR3 nucleotides read TGTGCCAGCTCAGTCAGGGAAACCTACGAGCAGTACTTC.